The sequence of this T cell receptor beta chain was determined in a study of T cells in Graves' hyperthyroidism and ophthalmopathy. Study background: The authors collected peripheral blood at initial diagnosis, before any treatment.

Researchers took RNA transcripts and amplified the TCR beta CDR3 regions from them. The study used the HTBI primer set for a first-round RT-PCR of the TCR CDR3. TCRdb analysed the multiplex PCR reads with MiXCR anew, one entry per CDR3 protein. The table lists around 290,000 distinct CDR3 sequences, approximately 15% of them singletons. V lost 5 bases, J lost 0 bases, and 11 bases lay in between. Germline V CDR1 and CDR2: SGDLS, YYNGEE. The CDR3 length is 15 residues. Ophthalmopathy patients had Clinical Activity Score at least 3, NOSPECS grade at least 4, duration under 3 months. This clonotype has a handful of counts.

The V and J genes are TRBV9 and TRBJ2-2; D uncertain. The TCR was taken from a woman aged 60-75 years with Graves' ophthalmopathy. The specimen was blood. This chain's CDR3 is CASSRSASNTGELFF. In DNA form, the CDR3 reads TGTGCCAGCAGTCGGTCAGCTTCGAACACCGGGGAGCTGTTTTTT. Variable domain in full (rest from reference TRBV9 and TRBJ2-2): DSGVTQTPKHLITATGQRVTLRCSPRSGDLSVYWYQQSLDQGLQFLIQYYNGEERAKGNILERFSAQQFPDLHSELNLSSLELGDSALYFCASSRSASNTGELFFGEGSRLTVL.